The 5 T cell receptor beta chains listed next were all sequenced from one sample in a study of T cells after posttransplantation cyclophosphamide. Assay: immunoSEQ multiplex PCR; the TCRdb copy retains only in-frame clones and omits some. The data contain approximately 15,000 clones, about 83% of them seen just once; the ten biggest clones take up under 0.9%. Material: memory CD4+ T cells sorted from PBMCs. The receptors come from a man aged 45-65 years in good health, CMV-negative, and a related stem cell transplant donor.

For this clone: At one end the junction does not follow the germline gene, possibly because of a read error. This chain uses TRBV7-3 with TRBJ1-6; D is perhaps TRBD1 (5 bases). Germline CDR1 and CDR2: SGHTA and FQGTGA. CDR3 length: 15 amino acids. The CDR3 DNA is TGTGCCAACAGCCCAATGGGGGGGGAGAGTTCACCCCTCCACTTT. Translated, it gives CANSPMGGESSPLHF.

The CDR3 reads CASSPEQGGWDIQYF. CDR3 nucleotide sequence: TGTGCCAGCTCACCAGAACAGGGGGGTTGGGACATTCAGTACTTC. The genes are TRBV18 and TRBJ2-4; 8 positions match TRBD1. The CDR3 contains 15 residues. The germline CDR1 and CDR2 sequences are KGHSH and LQKENI. Trimming cost V 2 bases and J 8 bases; bases outside gene matches: 8.

The CDR3, as DNA: TGTGCCAGCAGCGTAGATCAGGGGGCGGGGTTCACCGGGGAGCTGTTTTTT. Its translation: CASSVDQGAGFTGELFF. The V gene is TRBV9, the J gene TRBJ2-2; 8 bases are shared with TRBD1. Germline values: CDR1 SGDLS, CDR2 YYNGEE. The CDR3 consists of 17 residues. The V segment lost 0 bases and the J segment 4 bases; nucleotides outside the gene matches: 8.

This clone appeared once. CDR3 sequence (DNA): TGTGCCAGCAGTTACGGCGGGGGGAAGACCCAGTACTTC. Translated, it gives CASSYGGGKTQYF. The V and J genes are TRBV6-5 and TRBJ2-5; 8 bases are shared with TRBD2. Germline-derived CDR1 and CDR2 are MNHEY and SVGAGI. The V and J ends lost 2 bases and 6 bases, in that order; junction bases with no gene match: 2. This CDR3 region has 13 residues.

The chain has TRBV19 and TRBJ2-1; 7 nucleotides line up with TRBD2. V lost 6 bases and J lost 5; bases outside the gene matches: 10. CDR1 LNHDA and CDR2 SQIVND come from the germline V gene (reference sequence). The CDR3 covers 15 residues. The CDR3 sequence is CASSSGTAPNNEQFF. In DNA, the CDR3 is TGTGCCAGTAGCAGCGGGACCGCCCCCAACAATGAGCAGTTCTTC.